This T cell receptor (beta chain) appears in the sequencing data of a study of tumor-infiltrating lymphocytes in oesophageal squamous cell carcinoma. TCRdb re-analysed the PCR reads in MiXCR, keeping a single row per CDR3 protein. This sample carries 13,000 or so distinct CDR3 sequences, about half of them seen once, and the ten largest clones take roughly an eighth. Germline assignment: CDR1 MNHNY and CDR2 SVGAGI (reference sequence). The CDR3 loop spans 15 amino acids. V shed 0 bases and J shed 11 bases, with 14 bases lying between them. What was sequenced was blood. This sequence joins TRBV6-6 and TRBJ1-6, with D possibly being TRBD1 (6 bases). This TCR derives from a female donor with esophageal squamous cell carcinoma. The CDR3 is CASSYSGHPNPPLHF. The CDR3 nucleotides read TGTGCCAGCAGTTACTCGGGACACCCTAACCCACCCCTCCACTTT.